The 5 T cell receptor beta chains below all came from one sample that was sequenced in a study of OX40 agonist ivuxolimab in advanced cancers. Profiled with immunoSEQ multiplex PCR; TCRdb holds only in-frame clones, not every one. This table has fewer than 40,000 clones, about 80% appearing once. Sequencing was performed on CD4+ or CD8+ T cells sorted from blood, taken in a trial of the OX40 agonist ivuxolimab. These receptors were taken from an adult with an advanced solid tumor such as melanoma, head and neck, liver or kidney cancer.

V and J are TRBV5-7 and TRBJ1-3, with 8 nucleotides matching TRBD1. TRBV5-7 counts as an open reading frame of uncertain function. After removal of 7 bases from V and 4 bases from J, the junction contained 10 bases not matched to a gene. The CDR3 runs 15 residues. The CDR3 DNA is TGTGCCAGCCTCCGGACAGGGAGGTCAGGAAACACCATATATTTT. Translated, it gives CASLRTGRSGNTIYF.

The J gene is TRBJ1-3, the V gene TRBV2, with a possible D match to TRBD1 (5 bases). Trimming shortened V by 5 bases and J by 8 bases, and 16 bases separated the two germline ends. Germline V CDR1 and CDR2: SNHLY, FYNNEI. This CDR3 is 14 amino acids long. CDR3 residues: CASSRDRGTDTIYF. CDR3 coding DNA: TGTGCCAGCAGTCGGGACCGCGGGACGGACACCATATATTTT. Supplemented by reference TRBV2 and TRBJ1-3, the full variable domain reads EPEVTQTPSHQVTQMGQEVILRCVPISNHLYFYWYRQILGQKVEFLVSFYNNEISEKSEIFDDQFSVERPDGSNFTLKIRSTKLEDSAMYFCASSRDRGTDTIYFGEGSWLTVV.

This chain uses TRBV30 with TRBJ2-4, with D perhaps matching TRBD2 (5 bases). Trimming removed 8 bases at V and 6 bases at J, with 17 bases between. The CDR3 sequence is 13 residues long. Germline CDR1 GTSNPN, CDR2 SVGIG (reference sequence). The CDR3 DNA is TGTGCCCGGGGAACGGCACGGGGAAACATTCAGTACTTC. Amino acid sequence: CARGTARGNIQYF. The complete variable domain, with remaining parts taken from reference TRBV30 and TRBJ2-4, reads SQTIHQWPATLVQPVGSPLSLECTVEGTSNPNLYWYRQAAGRGLQLLFYSVGIGQISSEVPQNLSASRPQDRQFILSSKKLLLSDSGFYLCARGTARGNIQYFGAGTRLSVL.

This clone was observed a handful of times. This chain links TRBV5-4 with TRBJ2-7; the D is unclear. The CDR3 consists of 13 residues. The V end was cut by 2 bases, the J end by 3 bases, with 9 bases between. The germline V gene has CDR1 SGHNT and CDR2 YYREEE (reference sequence). The CDR3 spells CASSFGFNYEQYF. CDR3 nucleotide sequence: TGTGCCAGCAGCTTCGGATTCAACTACGAGCAGTACTTC.

In this sample, this clone turned up once. The J gene is TRBJ2-7, the V gene TRBV9; D call uncertain. V was pared by 4 bases and J by 3 bases, with 5 bases between. CDR3 size: 11 residues. The germline V gene encodes CDR1 SGDLS and CDR2 YYNGEE. DNA for the CDR3: TGTGCCAGCAGCCTCAACTACGAGCAGTACTTC. Amino acids: CASSLNYEQYF.